This T cell receptor beta chain emerged from a study of Graves' ophthalmopathy and Graves' hyperthyroidism. About the research overall: Ahead of any treatment, peripheral blood was obtained at the initial diagnosis.

Overall study results and limits: Blood also held most thyroid clonotypes expanded above 0.001 frequency.

TCR beta CDR3 amplification used RNA transcripts. Second-round multiplex PCR followed a first-round RT-PCR using HTBI primers. TCRdb reprocessed the multiplex PCR reads via MiXCR and lists one record per CDR3 protein. The sample shows almost 400,000 distinct CDR3 sequences, roughly 18% of them seen only once. CAS ≥3, NOSPECS ≥4, moderate-to-severe activity and duration under 3 months marked donors with ophthalmopathy. The diagnosis was founded upon clinical symptoms, serum thyroxine, TRAb, thyroid ultrasound and orbital computed tomography. This clonotype was seen many times. As yet, its antigen is unknown. This CDR3 comprises 17 residues. Germline CDR1 is LGHDT and CDR2 is YNNKEL (reference sequence). V lost 2 bases and J lost 1; bases outside the gene matches: 6.

Sequencing was done on a sample of peripheral blood. This receptor was taken from a woman under 30 with Graves' ophthalmopathy. This sequence joins TRBV3-1 and TRBJ2-5; 11 positions match TRBD2. The chain's CDR3 is CASSQTGTSGIQETQYF. CDR3 in DNA: TGTGCCAGCAGCCAAACCGGGACTAGCGGCATCCAAGAGACCCAGTACTTC.